These 28 T cell receptor beta chains were all obtained from the same sample, sequenced in a study of response to subunit inactivated influenza vaccine listed by TCRdb under 2018. The library relied on RT-PCR. The reads were generated on an Illumina HiSeq 2500. TCRdb cleaned the public reads at Q25 with fastp, built clones with MiXCR and kept in-frame beta chains. Each entry is one CDR3 protein sequence, shown with its most common DNA and genes. For this sample there are about 700,000 distinct CDR3 sequences; over 11% appear just once. The ten top clones hold 6% to 7% of the sample. The sequencing used PBMCs from blood, collected less than 15 days before vaccination. These TCRs come from a man aged 50 or older who received an inactivated influenza vaccine. Donor details come from another sample of the same person, matched by shared clones.

For the CDR3, the DNA is TGCAGTGCTAGTGGGGTCGCGGGAGGGGCTAATGAGCAGTTCTTC. As protein: CSASGVAGGANEQFF. The chain links TRBV20-1 to TRBJ2-1; 9 bases match TRBD2. CDR1 is DFQATT and CDR2 is SNEGSKA in the germline V gene (reference sequence). V lost 3 bases, J lost 7 bases, and 10 bases stayed unmatched. The CDR3 loop spans 15 amino acids.

J is TRBJ2-7 and V is TRBV10-3, with D possibly being TRBD1 or TRBD2 (5 bases each). Germline V gene sequence: CDR1 ENHRY, CDR2 SYGVKD. CDR3 length: 13 amino acids. V was trimmed by 11 bases and J by 0 bases, leaving 14 bases between them. This chain's CDR3 is CASRGDDSYEQYF. The CDR3 nucleotides read TGTGCCTCGCGAGGGGACGACTCCTACGAGCAGTACTTC.

V is TRBV6-4 and J is TRBJ2-7; possible D gene TRBD2, 5 bases. The V gene's germline CDR1 is MRHNA and CDR2 SNTAGT. The length of the CDR3 is 15 residues. Trimming removed 5 bases from V and 4 bases from J, with 18 bases in between. CDR3 amino acids: CASSSTTQDFYEQYF. DNA for the CDR3: TGTGCCAGCAGTTCTACTACCCAGGACTTTTACGAGCAGTACTTC.

This clonotype was counted a few times. The chain employs TRBV9 and TRBJ2-3; 10 bases fit TRBD2. Germline CDR1 and CDR2: SGDLS and YYNGEE. The CDR3 extends over 16 amino acids. After removal of 0 bases from V and 5 bases from J, the junction contained 6 bases not matched to a gene. The CDR3 nucleotides read TGTGCCAGCAGCGTAGGGCTAGCGGGAGCGCAAGATACGCAGTATTTT. Its protein is CASSVGLAGAQDTQYF.

This clonotype was detected only a few times. This chain connects TRBV20-1 to TRBJ2-2, with 7 bases identical to TRBD2. The CDR3 consists of 15 residues. Per germline, CDR1 DFQATT and CDR2 SNEGSKA (reference sequence). The ends lost 5 bases at V and 7 bases at J; junction bases unmatched: 13. The CDR3 spells CSAFAGVVLGGELFF. The CDR3 bases are TGCAGTGCTTTTGCGGGGGTCGTTCTGGGCGGGGAGCTGTTTTTT.

This clonotype was detected a few times. The chain combines TRBV20-1 with TRBJ2-1; 10 bases map to TRBD2. Trimming removed 5 bases from V and 6 bases from J; junction bases left unmatched: 10. The CDR3 length is 15 residues. Germline lookup yields CDR1 DFQATT and CDR2 SNEGSKA (reference sequence). The CDR3 sequence: CSASPGLASTNEQFF. DNA for the CDR3: TGCAGTGCTTCCCCGGGACTAGCGTCTACCAATGAGCAGTTCTTC.

This clonotype has a handful of counts. The genes are TRBV12-3 or TRBV12-4 and TRBJ1-2, with D perhaps matching TRBD1 (5 bases). Trimming stripped 3 bases from V and 5 bases from J, with 16 bases between. This CDR3 has 15 residues. The DNA of the CDR3 is TGTGCCAGCAGTTTGGCGTTAGGGACGGTTTATGGCTACACCTTC. Amino acids: CASSLALGTVYGYTF.

The V and J genes are TRBV19 and TRBJ1-5, with 7 bases lining up with TRBD1. This CDR3 contains 14 residues. Trimming took 6 bases from V and 2 from J; bases not matched to a gene: 4. Germline V gene sequence: CDR1 LNHDA, CDR2 SQIVND (reference sequence). The CDR3 DNA is TGTGCCAGTAGACGCCAGGGGGGCAATCAGCCCCAGCATTTT. This translates into CASRRQGGNQPQHF.

The chain employs TRBV20-1 and TRBJ2-3, with TRBD2 matching 10 bases. Germline CDR1 and CDR2: DFQATT and SNEGSKA (reference sequence). The CDR3 totals 16 residues. J lost 6 bases, V lost 0 bases, and 9 bases had no gene match. The CDR3 loop is CSARDSTSGTGDTQYF. The CDR3 DNA reads as TGCAGTGCTAGAGATTCAACTAGCGGGACGGGGGATACGCAGTATTTT.

This clonotype appeared a few times. This CDR3 is CASSYGGGGAYTGELFF. For the CDR3, the DNA is TGTGCCAGCAGTTACGGGGGCGGGGGGGCCTACACCGGGGAGCTGTTTTTT. The chain couples TRBV6-5 to TRBJ2-2; 9 bases match TRBD2. Germline trimming cut 2 bases from V and 3 bases from J; bases unmatched to any gene: 7. Germline CDR1 MNHEY, CDR2 SVGAGI. The CDR3 is made up of 17 amino acids.

The sample holds many counts of this clonotype. This chain joins TRBV3-1 and TRBJ1-1, with TRBD1 as a possible D gene (5 bases). The CDR3 covers 13 residues. From germline, CDR1 is LGHDT and CDR2 YNNKEL (reference sequence). Trimming removed 7 bases at V and 2 bases at J, with 11 bases between. The CDR3 here is CASTAGGNTEAFF. The CDR3 DNA follows: TGTGCCAGCACAGCCGGGGGAAACACTGAAGCTTTCTTT. The variable domain in full, completed from reference TRBV3-1 and TRBJ1-1, reads DTAVSQTPKYLVTQMGNDKSIKCEQNLGHDTMYWYKQDSKKFLKIMFSYNNKELIINETVPNRFSPKSPDKAHLNLHINSLELGDSAVYFCASTAGGNTEAFFGQGTRLTVV.

The table lists this clonotype with a few counts. The rearrangement uses TRBV28 and TRBJ2-7; D call uncertain. The CDR3 sequence is 11 residues long. Germline CDR1 MDHEN, CDR2 SYDVKM. Trimming removed 7 bases from V and 5 bases from J, with 9 bases in between. CDR3 DNA sequence: TGTGCCAGCACCCAACTCGACGAGCAGTACTTC. Amino acids: CASTQLDEQYF. Full variable domain (missing parts from reference TRBV28 and TRBJ2-7): DVKVTQSSRYLVKRTGEKVFLECVQDMDHENMFWYRQDPGLGLRLIYFSYDVKMKEKGDIPEGYSVSREKKERFSLILESASTNQTSMYLCASTQLDEQYFGPGTRLTVT.

The chain carries TRBV5-1 and TRBJ1-2, with TRBD1 identical over 8 bases. The V and J ends lost 0 bases and 7 bases, in that order; junction bases with no gene match: 8. The CDR3 length is 15 residues. Germline V gene data show CDR1 as SGHRS and CDR2 as YFSETQ. Here the CDR3 DNA reads TGCGCCAGCAGCTTGGCCATCGACAGGGGTGCTGGCTACACCTTC. It encodes CASSLAIDRGAGYTF.

This clonotype has at least ten counts. The J gene is TRBJ2-7, the V gene TRBV7-9; 9 bases map to TRBD1. Germline CDR1 is SEHNR and CDR2 is FQNEAQ (reference sequence). The CDR3 totals 16 residues. Trimming took 3 bases from V and 0 from J; bases not matched to a gene: 6. CDR3 DNA sequence: TGTGCCAGCAGCTTTGGACAGGGGTCTTTCTCCTACGAGCAGTACTTC. Protein sequence: CASSFGQGSFSYEQYF.

There are many counts of this clonotype. V is TRBV6-2 or TRBV6-3 and J is TRBJ1-1, with 7 bases fitting TRBD1. Germline values: CDR1 MNHEY, CDR2 SVGEGT. Losses at the gene ends were 6 bases for V and 2 bases for J; bases not matched to a gene: 6. This CDR3 contains 14 residues. The CDR3 sequence: CASRTGVGNTEAFF. In DNA, the CDR3 is TGTGCCAGCAGAACAGGGGTTGGCAACACTGAAGCTTTCTTT.

This clonotype was counted many times. This chain joins TRBV10-3 and TRBJ2-7; 8 positions agree with TRBD2. Germline lookup yields CDR1 ENHRY and CDR2 SYGVKD. Unmatched junction bases numbered 11, after V lost 6 bases and J lost 7 bases. This CDR3 comprises 14 residues. DNA for the CDR3: TGTGCCATCAGGGCGGGAGGCCGAGGGGAAGAGCAGTACTTC. The encoded protein is CAIRAGGRGEEQYF.

This clonotype was counted a few times. The CDR3: CASSDGRGRAYNEQFF. In DNA, the CDR3 is TGTGCCAGCAGTGATGGACGTGGCAGGGCCTACAATGAGCAGTTCTTC. The chain employs TRBV11-2 and TRBJ2-1; D may be TRBD1 (5 bases). Germline CDR1 SGHAT, CDR2 FQNNGV. The V gene lost 6 bases and the J gene lost 2 bases, with 17 bases spanning the gap. CDR3 size: 16 residues. The full variable domain, in which reference TRBV11-2 and TRBJ2-1 provide the parts outside the CDR3, is EAGVAQSPRYKIIEKRQSVAFWCNPISGHATLYWYQQILGQGPKLLIQFQNNGVVDDSQLPKDRFSAERLKGVDSTLKIQPAKLEDSAVYLCASSDGRGRAYNEQFFGPGTRLTVL.

The V call is TRBV10-3, the J call TRBJ2-1, with TRBD2 as a possible D gene (5 bases). This CDR3 is 14 amino acids long. The germline CDR1 and CDR2 sequences are ENHRY and SYGVKD. V was pared by 0 bases and J by 7 bases, with 10 bases between. As DNA, the CDR3 is TGTGCCATCAGTGAGTCGAGGGCAGCGAATGAGCAGTTCTTC. It is translated as CAISESRAANEQFF.

This clonotype was seen more than once but under ten times. The CDR3 region is CSVGIGSGHNEQFF. Here the CDR3 DNA reads TGCAGCGTTGGAATTGGGAGCGGTCACAATGAGCAGTTCTTC. This chain links TRBV29-1 with TRBJ2-1, with D tentatively TRBD2 (5 bases). CDR1 and CDR2 (germline): SQVTM, ANQGSEA. This CDR3 is built from 14 residues. Trimming cost V 4 bases and J 5 bases, with 15 bases left between them.

This clonotype appeared a few times. J is TRBJ2-7 and V is TRBV10-3, with 9 bases lining up with TRBD1. The CDR3 sequence is 15 residues long. The junction had 9 bases not matched to a gene; V was cut back by 3 bases and J by 6 bases. The V gene's germline CDR1 is ENHRY and CDR2 SYGVKD. CDR3 region: CAISEGGTGSGEQYF. CDR3 DNA: TGTGCCATCAGTGAAGGAGGGACAGGGAGTGGCGAGCAGTACTTC.

The chain combines TRBV10-3 with TRBJ2-1; 7 positions match TRBD2. Germline CDR1 reads ENHRY; CDR2 reads SYGVKD. The CDR3 length is 15 residues. V shed 2 bases and J 3 bases; nucleotides not matched to a gene: 4. The CDR3 DNA reads as TGTGCCATCAGTGAGGGGGGGGTCAGCTACAATGAGCAGTTCTTC. Its translation is CAISEGGVSYNEQFF.

The V and J genes are TRBV6-5 and TRBJ2-2; TRBD1 is a possible D gene (6 bases). The V gene lost 0 bases and the J gene lost 3 bases, with 14 bases spanning the gap. CDR1 is MNHEY and CDR2 is SVGAGI in the germline V gene. There are 17 residues in the CDR3. The CDR3 sequence is CASSYSISSGDTGELFF. CDR3 bases: TGTGCCAGCAGTTACTCGATTTCGTCAGGGGACACCGGGGAGCTGTTTTTT.

There are many counts of this clonotype. This chain links TRBV12-3 or TRBV12-4 with TRBJ2-2; 7 bases are a match to TRBD1. Trimming at V came to 4 bases and at J to 6 bases, leaving 5 bases not matched to a gene. The CDR3 contains 14 residues. CDR3 coding DNA: TGTGCCAGCAGTTACAGGGGAACGGCCGGGGAGCTGTTTTTT. The encoded protein is CASSYRGTAGELFF.

This clonotype was detected only a few times. The DNA is omitted, as the CDR3 cannot be located on it reliably, and the CDR3 follows TCRdb's listing. The rearrangement links TRBV7-2 to TRBJ2-7; TRBD2, the table's D call, was not compared with the DNA. The CDR3 is made up of 17 amino acids, end residues included. Per germline, CDR1 SGHTA and CDR2 FQGNSA. CDR3 region: CASSFGNGLAGVYEQYF.

This chain joins TRBV4-3 and TRBJ1-4, with a weak D call TRBD1 (5 bases). The germline CDR1 and CDR2 sequences are LGHNA and YSLEER. The CDR3 contains 18 residues. The V end lost 0 bases, the J end lost 3 bases, and 17 bases lay between the germline ends. This CDR3 reads CASSQDLGGKGPNEKLFF. DNA of the CDR3: TGCGCCAGCAGCCAAGATCTCGGGGGGAAAGGACCTAATGAAAAACTGTTTTTT.

The V call is TRBV4-2, the J call TRBJ2-3, with a weak D call TRBD2 (6 bases). Germline CDR1 is LGHNA and CDR2 is YNFKEQ. The CDR3 totals 16 residues. V lost 0 bases and J lost 2, with 12 bases in between. CDR3 nucleotides: TGTGCCAGCAGCCAAGATCGGCGGGACTCCACAGATACGCAGTATTTT. It yields the protein CASSQDRRDSTDTQYF.

J is TRBJ2-1 and V is TRBV27; D perhaps matches TRBD2 (6 bases). Germline CDR1 MNHEY, CDR2 SMNVEV (reference sequence). Trimming stripped 4 bases from V and 9 bases from J, with 13 bases between. There are 13 residues in the CDR3. The CDR3 DNA follows: TGTGCCAGCAGTTGGGGGGAGTTAGGTGAGCAGTTCTTC. Amino acid sequence: CASSWGELGEQFF.

The rearrangement joins TRBV3-1 to TRBJ2-7; 10 bases are a match to TRBD2. Germline values: CDR1 LGHDT, CDR2 YNNKEL (reference sequence). The CDR3 is made up of 16 amino acids. Losses at the gene ends were 4 bases for V and 1 base for J; bases not matched to a gene: 7. The CDR3 coding sequence is TGTGCCAGCAGCCCGTTGCGGGGACTAGCGTCCTACGAGCAGTACTTC. It encodes CASSPLRGLASYEQYF.